This entry describes one T cell receptor (beta chain). The sample holds a few counts of this clonotype. Its cognate antigen has yet to be identified. No much larger clonotype is one base removed from it; base qualities were not supplied. This sample was taken from a study of T cells in Graves' hyperthyroidism and ophthalmopathy (dated by TCRdb to between 2018 and 2020). In terms of the full investigation: Peripheral blood samples were taken at the time of initial diagnosis, prior to any treatment. TCR V-J signatures able to tell the groups apart were searched for in a discovery cohort of 90 to 100 patients, of whom 43 had Graves' ophthalmopathy and roughly 57 had stable Graves' hyperthyroidism. Prospective prediction of ophthalmopathy was tested in an independent validation cohort of approximately 18 hyperthyroidism patients and some 17 patients who later progressed to ophthalmopathy. The 75 to 100 discovery patients were divided at random into training and test sets in a 7:3 ratio. In addition, the study compared T-cell repertoires in thyroid tissue and in blood from roughly 6 Graves' hyperthyroidism patients. After sampling, hyperthyroidism patients received methimazole starting at 30 mg daily, and ophthalmopathy patients received high-dose intravenous methylprednisolone. TCR Vbeta CDR3 sequencing of approximately 140 peripheral blood samples (over 40 ophthalmopathy, under 80 hyperthyroidism and around 17 progressor patients) is reported in the paper.

TCR beta CDR3 regions were amplified from RNA transcripts. For the first round of RT-PCR on the TCR CDR3, the HTBI primer set was used together with the Qiagen OneStep RT-PCR kit. The libraries were constructed in a second round of multiplex PCR and then size-selected and purified. Libraries were sequenced paired-end with 100 bp reads on an Illumina HiSeq2000. Regarding the original processing steps: SOAPnuke was used to process the raw data, removing reads that contained adapters or uncalled bases, had a mean Phred below 15, or lacked an exact match to the constant primer or identifier. COPE v1.2.5 was used to merge the high-quality paired reads, and each unique nucleotide sequence was defined as a clonotype. MiTCR v1.1 was used to align clonotypes to the IMGT TRBV, TRBD and TRBJ reference segments. Only V-J combinations with frequency above 0.0001, covering approximately 99% of repertoires, were analysed. The TCS score was defined as F50 (clonal expansion) divided by E x V (chaos), with BLOSUM62-based TCRdist calculated between CDR3 peptides within each V-J. Welch's t-statistics and random forest reduced 500 to 650 V-J features to 13, which were used in a naive Bayes classifier (R e1071). TCRdb itself trimmed the public reads at Q25 with fastp, ran MiXCR and retained productive beta chains. Each entry is one CDR3 protein sequence, shown with its most common DNA and genes. TCRdb's processing, not the authors' own work, is the source of the V and J calls. The sample table holds around 300,000 distinct CDR3 sequences, of which approximately 23% were seen once. Of the sample, about 60% falls within the top ten clones.

Overall study results and their limits: No statistical method was used to set the sample size in advance, and investigators knew the group allocation. Blood samples also contained most of the expanded thyroid clonotypes (frequency above 0.001), which suggests that blood repertoires may reflect thyroid immune responses. During validation, the model predicted progression to ophthalmopathy a median of approximately six months ahead of onset, with 70.59% sensitivity and 72.22% specificity. Ophthalmopathy was separated from stable hyperthyroidism by a 13 V-J signature model, with approximately 89% sensitivity and 81% to 82% specificity obtained in cross-validation and 80%/75% obtained in testing.

The CDR3 spans 15 residues, from the cysteine through the phenylalanine. Only CDR3 DNA remains: 45 bases, in frame from the first base. V has 3 bases trimmed and J has 6 bases trimmed; junction bases matching no gene number 11. For CDR1 and CDR2, the germline V gene (reference sequence) lists DFQATT and SNEGSKA. In the ophthalmopathy patients, disease was moderately to severely active, with a Clinical Activity Score of 3 or more, a NOSPECS grade of 4 or more, and a duration of less than 3 months. Patients with uncontrolled infections, other autoimmune diseases, pregnancy or lactation were excluded. Clinical symptoms, serum thyroxine and TRAb, thyroid ultrasound, and orbital computed tomography formed the basis for the diagnoses. PBMCs were separated from 10 ml of fresh peripheral blood using Ficoll-Paque density gradient centrifugation. Trizol reagent was used to extract total RNA, and RNA quality was then checked on an Agilent 2100 Bioanalyzer.

This TCR came from a man aged 30-40 years with Graves' ophthalmopathy. The chain uses TRBV20-1 and TRBJ2-1; 7 bases in between match TRBD2. The material sequenced was blood. The bases are TGCAGTGCTAGGGGGATGCGGGGAGGGCGCAATGAGCAGTTCTTC. Translated, this gives CSARGMRGGRNEQFF.